This T cell receptor (beta chain) was obtained from a study of blood T cells in healthy people across ages. General study findings and limits: TCR beta diversity per million T cells fell roughly linearly with age.

PCR was performed a second time for 7 to 11 cycles using a sample-barcoded 5' primer and a J-beta primer mix. TCRdb redid the calling of the 5' RACE reads with MiXCR, one entry per CDR3 protein. Of 850,000 or so distinct CDR3 sequences in the sample, more than 25% were seen once. Regarding this clonotype: Its target is unknown.

There are 15 residues in the CDR3. The germline V gene has CDR1 ENHRY and CDR2 SYGVKD. The ends lost 4 bases at V and 5 bases at J; junction bases unmatched: 7. Sample donors were healthy Caucasian individuals that came from Russia, aged roughly 6 to 100. The J gene is TRBJ2-3, the V gene TRBV10-3; TRBD2 matches 9 bases. Material for sequencing was blood. This TCR derives from a woman at least 80 years old in good health. CDR3 protein: CAISGSAGGQDTQYF. In DNA form, the CDR3 reads TGTGCCATCAGTGGATCGGCGGGGGGGCAAGATACGCAGTATTTT.